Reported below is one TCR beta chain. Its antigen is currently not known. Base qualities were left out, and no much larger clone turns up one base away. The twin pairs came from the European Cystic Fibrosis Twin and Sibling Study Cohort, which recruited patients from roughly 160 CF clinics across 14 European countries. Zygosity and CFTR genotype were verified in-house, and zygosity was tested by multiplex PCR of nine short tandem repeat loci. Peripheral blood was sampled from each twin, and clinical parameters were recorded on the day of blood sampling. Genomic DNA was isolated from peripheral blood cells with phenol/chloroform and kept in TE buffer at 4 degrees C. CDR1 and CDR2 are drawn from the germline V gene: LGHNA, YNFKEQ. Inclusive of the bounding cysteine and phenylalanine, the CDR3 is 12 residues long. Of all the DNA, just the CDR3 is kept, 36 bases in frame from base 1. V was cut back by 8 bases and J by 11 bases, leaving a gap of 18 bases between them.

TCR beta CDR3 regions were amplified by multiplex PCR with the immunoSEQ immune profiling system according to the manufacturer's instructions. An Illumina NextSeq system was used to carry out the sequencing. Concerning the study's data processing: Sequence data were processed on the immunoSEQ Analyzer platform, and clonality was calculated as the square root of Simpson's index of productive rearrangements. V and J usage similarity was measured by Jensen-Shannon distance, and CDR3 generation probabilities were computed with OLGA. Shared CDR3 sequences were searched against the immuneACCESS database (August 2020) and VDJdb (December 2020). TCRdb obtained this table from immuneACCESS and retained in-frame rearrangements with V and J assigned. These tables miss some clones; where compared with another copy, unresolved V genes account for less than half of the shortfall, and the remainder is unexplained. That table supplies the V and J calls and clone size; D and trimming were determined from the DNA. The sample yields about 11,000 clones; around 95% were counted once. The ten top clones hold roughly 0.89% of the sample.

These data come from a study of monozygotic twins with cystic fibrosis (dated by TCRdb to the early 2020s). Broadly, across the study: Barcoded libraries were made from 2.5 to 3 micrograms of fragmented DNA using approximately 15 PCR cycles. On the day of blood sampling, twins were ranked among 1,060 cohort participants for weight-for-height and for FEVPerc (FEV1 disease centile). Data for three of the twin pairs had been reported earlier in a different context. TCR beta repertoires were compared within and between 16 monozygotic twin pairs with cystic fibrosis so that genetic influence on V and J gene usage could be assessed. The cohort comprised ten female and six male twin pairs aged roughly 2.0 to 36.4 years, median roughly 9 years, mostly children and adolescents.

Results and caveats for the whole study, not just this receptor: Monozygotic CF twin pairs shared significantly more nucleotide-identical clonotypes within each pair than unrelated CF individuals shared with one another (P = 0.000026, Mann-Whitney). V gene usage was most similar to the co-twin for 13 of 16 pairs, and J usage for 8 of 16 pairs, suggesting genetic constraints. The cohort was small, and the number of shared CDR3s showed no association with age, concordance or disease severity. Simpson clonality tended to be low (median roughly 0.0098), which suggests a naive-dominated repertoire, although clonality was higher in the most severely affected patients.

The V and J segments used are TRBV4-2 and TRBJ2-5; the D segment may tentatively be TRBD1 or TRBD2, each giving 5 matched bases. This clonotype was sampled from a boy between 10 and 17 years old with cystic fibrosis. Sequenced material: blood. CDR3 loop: CASSQWGSEQYF. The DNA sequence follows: TGTGCCAGCTCTCAGTGGGGGTCGGAGCAGTACTTC.